What follows is one T cell receptor (beta chain) and its context. With 5 bases removed from V and 6 bases from J, the gap between germline ends came to 10 bases. CDR3 length: 12 amino acids. Germline-derived CDR1 and CDR2 are SGHVS and FNYEAQ. The sample belongs to a study of T cells in Graves' hyperthyroidism and ophthalmopathy. The overall study: Peripheral blood was secured at the point of initial diagnosis, before any treatment.

Amplification of TCR beta CDR3 regions was performed using RNA transcripts as template. When the TCR CDR3 underwent first-round RT-PCR, the HTBI primer set was used. TCRdb recomputed calls from the multiplex PCR reads with MiXCR, one row per CDR3 protein. This table has roughly 700,000 distinct CDR3 sequences, about 35% appearing once. Uncontrolled infection, other autoimmune disease, pregnancy or lactation excluded patients. J is TRBJ2-5 and V is TRBV7-6; TRBD2 might be the D (5 bases). The sequence derives from a woman in her thirties or forties with Graves' hyperthyroidism. What was sequenced was blood. In DNA form, the CDR3 reads TGTGCCAGCAGCACGACCGGGAAGACCCAGTACTTC. It specifies CASSTTGKTQYF.